Listed here is a single TCR beta chain. The CDR3 spans 13 residues. V was trimmed by 5 bases and J by 6 bases, leaving 16 bases between them. Germline loops: CDR1 GTSNPN, CDR2 SVGIG (reference sequence). This sample stems from a study of T-cell reconstitution after alpha-beta-depleted transplantation in children. Construction of the TCRbeta library involved unique molecular identifiers. TCRdb independently ran MiXCR on the PCR reads; one entry per CDR3 protein. The sample lists approximately 640,000 distinct CDR3 sequences, approximately 15% seen once, with approximately 1% in the top ten. The chain combines TRBV30 with TRBJ1-2; D may be TRBD1 (5 bases). The sample here was PBMCs from the stem cell graft donor, taken from the stem cell graft. The clonotype was recovered from a human donor who donated a stem cell graft to a child with acute myeloid leukemia. This CDR3 is CAWAWGLGDGYTF. The CDR3 DNA is TGTGCCTGGGCCTGGGGCCTCGGAGATGGCTACACCTTC. Full variable domain (remainder filled in from reference TRBV30 and TRBJ1-2): SQTIHQWPATLVQPVGSPLSLECTVEGTSNPNLYWYRQAAGRGLQLLFYSVGIGQISSEVPQNLSASRPQDRQFILSSKKLLLSDSGFYLCAWAWGLGDGYTFGSGTRLTVV.